The 27 T cell receptor beta chains presented below share a single source sample, sequenced in a study of metastatic and nonmetastatic thyroid tumors. There were no patients who had received any treatment before thyroid surgery. Through MiXCR, TCRdb re-clonotyped the PCR reads. The sample has roughly 6,400 clones, approximately 15% seen once; the top ten hold approximately 10%. Material: tumor tissue. The source is a male donor with papillary thyroid cancer or a benign thyroid nodule (not recorded which). Some clones in this sample may be carry-over from other donors' samples.

This clone is medium-sized in the sample. The J gene is TRBJ2-1, the V gene TRBV19; D gene ambiguous. The germline V gene encodes CDR1 LNHDA and CDR2 SQIVND (reference sequence). The CDR3 is 16 amino acids. V gave up 5 bases and J gave up 0 bases, with 14 bases separating them. CDR3 region: CASSPVLGNSYNEQFF. CDR3 nucleotide sequence: TGTGCCAGTAGTCCTGTGTTAGGCAACTCCTACAATGAGCAGTTCTTC.

The chain joins TRBV6-1 to TRBJ2-7; the match to TRBD1 covers 7 bases. There are 13 residues in the CDR3. Trimming at V came to 6 bases and at J to 2 bases, leaving 4 bases not matched to a gene. Germline V gene data show CDR1 as MNHNS and CDR2 as SASEGT. The CDR3 DNA reads TGTGCCAGCAGCCGGGACAGCACCTACGAGCAGTACTTC. Amino acid sequence: CASSRDSTYEQYF.

This clone is termed medium-sized. The chain couples TRBV6-2 or TRBV6-3 to TRBJ2-7; D not certain. Trimming pared 0 bases from V and 5 bases from J, leaving 11 bases between. Germline assignment: CDR1 MNHEY and CDR2 SVGEGT. The CDR3 covers 14 residues. CDR3 loop: CASSYSKGRHEQYF. CDR3 nucleotides: TGTGCCAGCAGTTACTCGAAAGGGCGCCACGAGCAGTACTTC.

By frequency in the sample, this clone is large. The chain employs TRBV19 and TRBJ2-3; unclear D gene. V lost 5 bases, J lost 5 bases, and 11 bases lay in between. The length of the CDR3 is 13 residues. Per the germline V gene, CDR1 is LNHDA and CDR2 is SQIVND (reference sequence). The CDR3 DNA sequence: TGTGCCAGTAGTCCGGGTACCCGAGATACGCAGTATTTT. Its protein is CASSPGTRDTQYF.

This clone has more than one count but fewer than ten. The chain uses TRBV19 and TRBJ2-7; 10 bases are a match to TRBD2. The J segment lost 3 bases and the V segment lost 3 bases, leaving 5 bases of the junction unmatched. Germline V gene data show CDR1 as LNHDA and CDR2 as SQIVND (reference sequence). CDR3 length: 15 amino acids. CDR3 residues: CASSIGAGGIYEQYF. The CDR3 bases are TGTGCCAGTAGTATTGGAGCGGGAGGGATCTACGAGCAGTACTTC.

V gene TRBV19 combines with J gene TRBJ2-5; 9 bases fit TRBD1. This CDR3 has 14 residues. With 3 bases clipped from V and 5 bases from J, the junction kept 4 bases outside the gene matches. The V gene's germline CDR1 is LNHDA and CDR2 SQIVND (reference sequence). The CDR3 sequence is CASSMGTGWETQYF. The CDR3 DNA is TGTGCCAGTAGTATGGGGACAGGGTGGGAGACCCAGTACTTC. The whole variable domain, remainder taken from reference TRBV19 and TRBJ2-5, is DGGITQSPKYLFRKEGQNVTLSCEQNLNHDAMYWYRQDPGQGLRLIYYSQIVNDFQKGDIAEGYSVSREKKESFPLTVTSAQKNPTAFYLCASSMGTGWETQYFGPGTRLLVL.

This clone was observed a few times. V gene TRBV6-2 or TRBV6-3 combines with J gene TRBJ1-1; unclear D gene. The CDR3 extends over 13 amino acids. Trimming took off 2 bases at V and 4 bases at J, with 8 bases between the two ends. Germline V gives CDR1 MNHEY, CDR2 SVGEGT. This CDR3 is CASSYVGITEAFF. CDR3 nucleotides: TGTGCCAGCAGTTACGTGGGAATCACTGAAGCTTTCTTT.

This clone was seen only a few times. V gene TRBV4-1 combines with J gene TRBJ2-2; tentatively, D is TRBD1 (5 bases). The CDR3 totals 15 residues. V lost 5 bases, J lost 0 bases, and 10 bases lay in between. Germline lookup yields CDR1 MGHRA and CDR2 YSYEKL. The chain's CDR3 is CASSDDSANTGELFF. The CDR3 nucleotides are TGCGCCAGCAGCGACGACAGCGCGAACACCGGGGAGCTGTTTTTT.

The V and J genes are TRBV9 and TRBJ2-3, with 8 bases lining up with TRBD2. In germline, CDR1 is SGDLS, CDR2 YYNGEE. The CDR3 extends over 15 amino acids. V trimming: 3 bases; J trimming: 2 bases; junction bases outside the gene matches: 5. The CDR3 sequence: CASSAGRAVTDTQYF. CDR3 nucleotides: TGTGCCAGCAGCGCCGGGAGGGCGGTCACAGATACGCAGTATTTT.

Sample share makes this clone medium-sized. This sequence joins TRBV6-1 and TRBJ1-2; D not certain. In germline, CDR1 is MNHNS, CDR2 SASEGT. The CDR3 consists of 16 residues. The ends were cut back, 5 bases at V and 0 bases at J, with 16 bases in the middle. The CDR3 DNA reads TGTGCCAGCAGTTTAAAACACGGGATTACTAACTATGGCTACACCTTC. Translating gives CASSLKHGITNYGYTF.

This chain connects TRBV27 to TRBJ2-1; D gene unclear. The CDR3 runs 13 residues. Germline CDR1 and CDR2: MNHEY and SMNVEV (reference sequence). Trimming cost V 3 bases and J 5 bases, with 8 bases left between them. The CDR3 DNA reads TGTGCCAGCAGTTTCGACCGGAACAATGAGCAGTTCTTC. This sequence encodes CASSFDRNNEQFF.

In its sample, this clone ranks as medium-sized (0.01 to 0.1%). This chain links TRBV6-2 or TRBV6-3 with TRBJ1-5; TRBD1 matches at 7 bases. V lost 2 bases and J lost 12; bases outside the gene matches: 7. CDR1 MNHEY and CDR2 SVGEGT come from the germline V gene. The CDR3 length is 13 residues. CDR3 coding DNA: TGTGCCAGCAGTTACCGCCGACAGGGCGACCAGCATTTT. Protein: CASSYRRQGDQHF.

Relative to its sample, this clone is medium-sized. This sequence joins TRBV11-2 and TRBJ2-1, with 10 bases fitting TRBD2. The germline CDR1 and CDR2 sequences are SGHAT and FQNNGV. Losses at the gene ends were 6 bases for V and 15 bases for J; bases not matched to a gene: 14. CDR3 length: 14 amino acids. The CDR3 nucleotides are TGTGCCAGCAGGAGGTCGAGCGGGGGGGCTGCTGTGTTCTTC. Its protein product is CASRRSSGGAAVFF.

This clone is labeled as medium-sized (0.01 to 0.1%). This sequence joins TRBV15 and TRBJ2-1; D not resolved. Germline assignment: CDR1 LNHNV and CDR2 YYDKDF (reference sequence). V lost 5 bases and J lost 1, with 6 bases in between. CDR3 length equals 13 residues. The CDR3 reads CATSGVSYNEQFF. The CDR3 DNA reads TGTGCCACCAGCGGGGTATCCTACAATGAGCAGTTCTTC.

By proportion, this clone is medium-sized (0.01 to 0.1%). The CDR3 is CASSRSSGWGETQYF. CDR3 bases: TGTGCCAGTAGCCGAAGTTCGGGTTGGGGGGAGACCCAGTACTTC. The rearrangement joins TRBV19 to TRBJ2-5; the D gene could be TRBD1 or TRBD2 (5 bases each). This CDR3 region has 15 residues. Trimming left V 6 bases short and J 5 bases short, with 19 bases between. CDR1 and CDR2 (germline): LNHDA, SQIVND (reference sequence).

This clone is medium-sized within its sample. The chain couples TRBV20-1 to TRBJ1-2; possibly TRBD1 for D (5 bases). Trimming removed 4 bases from V and 4 bases from J, with 16 bases in between. Germline CDR1 and CDR2: DFQATT and SNEGSKA (reference sequence). This CDR3 spans 14 amino acids. Here the CDR3 DNA reads TGCAGTGCTATGCGGGGAGGGGTTGGCTATGGCTACACCTTC. Its protein product is CSAMRGGVGYGYTF.

This clone was seen at least ten times. V is TRBV5-6 and J is TRBJ1-6; D not certain. V was trimmed by 0 bases and J by 2 bases, leaving 9 bases between them. Looked up from germline, CDR1 is SGHDT and CDR2 is YYEEEE. This CDR3 contains 16 residues. This CDR3 is CASSLGGGAYNSPLHF. The CDR3 DNA sequence: TGTGCCAGCAGCTTGGGGGGTGGCGCCTATAATTCACCCCTCCACTTT.

This clone is labeled as medium-sized. V usage is TRBV20-1 and J usage is TRBJ2-7; 8 bases are a match to TRBD1. Germline V gives CDR1 DFQATT, CDR2 SNEGSKA (reference sequence). V shed 3 bases, J shed 0 bases, and the junction held 7 bases outside the gene matches. The CDR3 is 15 residues long. DNA for the CDR3: TGCAGTGCTAGGAAATGGGACAGGAGCTCCTACGAGCAGTACTTC. Protein sequence: CSARKWDRSSYEQYF.

This clone has more than one count but fewer than ten. The chain uses TRBV2 and TRBJ2-1; D is undetermined. This CDR3 has 15 residues. CDR1 is SNHLY, CDR2 FYNNEI, per germline. Trimming pared 1 base from V and 3 bases from J, leaving 10 bases between. The CDR3 here is CASSEGENLYNEQFF. The CDR3 region has the DNA TGTGCCAGCAGTGAAGGTGAGAACCTCTACAATGAGCAGTTCTTC.

This clone was recorded at least ten times. This chain joins TRBV10-3 and TRBJ1-1; 9 positions agree with TRBD1. The trim removed 0 bases at V and 11 bases at J, leaving 10 bases unmatched. Per the germline V gene, CDR1 is ENHRY and CDR2 is SYGVKD. This CDR3 has 15 residues. CDR3 sequence (DNA): TGTGCCATCAGTGAGTCGATAAATCGGGGACAGGGCGCTTTCTTT. Translation gives CAISESINRGQGAFF.

By share of the sample, this clone is medium-sized. This chain connects TRBV27 to TRBJ1-2, with D unresolved. Looked up from germline, CDR1 is MNHEY and CDR2 is SMNVEV (reference sequence). The CDR3 totals 14 residues. Trimming removed 4 bases from V and 4 bases from J, with 13 bases in between. The CDR3: CASSSQTGSYGYTF. CDR3 DNA sequence: TGTGCCAGCAGTTCACAAACGGGGTCCTATGGCTACACCTTC.

This clone was seen many times. This rearrangement joins TRBV18 to TRBJ2-3, with 10 bases that match TRBD2. There are 16 residues in the CDR3. Germline V CDR1 and CDR2: KGHSH, LQKENI. V shed 2 bases, J shed 5 bases, and the junction held 7 bases outside the gene matches. The CDR3 is CASSPSGGASKDTQYF. The DNA of the CDR3 is TGTGCCAGCTCACCAAGCGGGGGGGCCTCGAAAGATACGCAGTATTTT.

This clone is categorized as medium-sized. The chain couples TRBV5-1 to TRBJ1-1, with unresolved D. The germline V gene encodes CDR1 SGHRS and CDR2 YFSETQ. V lost 4 bases to trimming and J lost 0 bases, with 7 bases between them. CDR3 length: 13 residues. The DNA for the CDR3 is TGCGCCAGCAGCGTAGCGTTGAACACTGAAGCTTTCTTT. Translation gives CASSVALNTEAFF.

V usage is TRBV5-1 and J usage is TRBJ2-7; 8 bases map to TRBD1. CDR1 is SGHRS, CDR2 YFSETQ, per germline. Trimming took 4 bases from V and 7 from J; bases not matched to a gene: 13. The CDR3 spans 15 residues. The CDR3 sequence is CASSLRIDRGGEQYF. DNA for the CDR3: TGCGCCAGCAGCCTGAGAATTGACAGGGGAGGTGAGCAGTACTTC. The whole variable domain, remainder taken from reference TRBV5-1 and TRBJ2-7, is KAGVTQTPRYLIKTRGQQVTLSCSPISGHRSVSWYQQTPGQGLQFLFEYFSETQRNKGNFPGRFSGRQFSNSRSEMNVSTLELGDSALYLCASSLRIDRGGEQYFGPGTRLTVT.

The CDR3 DNA follows: TGTGCCAGCAGTGAAGCGCAGGGAGCTTCCTACGAGCAGTACTTC. It yields the protein CASSEAQGASYEQYF. This chain links TRBV6-1 with TRBJ2-7; perhaps D is TRBD1 or TRBD2 (5 bases each). The germline V and J ends were trimmed by 0 bases and 1 base, with 10 bases remaining between them. The germline V gene has CDR1 MNHNS and CDR2 SASEGT. The CDR3 has 15 residues.

This clone is categorized as medium-sized. The rearrangement links TRBV7-8 to TRBJ2-1; 9 bases fit TRBD2. CDR3 size: 14 residues. The germline V gene encodes CDR1 SGHVS and CDR2 FQNEAQ. V dropped 1 base and J dropped 9; count of bases not matched to a gene: 4. CDR3: CASSLGRGGREQFF. Here the CDR3 DNA reads TGTGCCAGCAGCTTAGGGCGGGGGGGGCGTGAGCAGTTCTTC.

This clone was seen a few times. The V call is TRBV6-1, the J call TRBJ2-7; 11 bases are shared with TRBD1. The germline gives CDR1 MNHNS, CDR2 SASEGT. The J segment lost 5 bases and the V segment lost 6 bases, leaving 6 bases of the junction unmatched. This CDR3 spans 14 amino acids. For the CDR3, the DNA is TGTGCCAGCAGACCTGGGACAGGGGGGGACGAGCAGTACTTC. Protein sequence: CASRPGTGGDEQYF.